The source of this T cell receptor beta chain is a study of CD8+ T cells in alopecia areata. Study-wide results and limits: Affected lesional scalp, above all in alopecia totalis/universalis, was more clonal than normal scalp.

Reverse transcription of extracted RNA yielded cDNA, which provided the sequencing template. This table comes from immunoSEQ multiplex PCR, and its TCRdb copy is limited to in-frame clones, with some not included. Here the sample spans about 200,000 clones, less than 45% being singletons. This CDR3 is built from 16 residues. The V segment lost 4 bases and the J segment 4 bases; nucleotides outside the gene matches: 7. CDR1 MGHRA and CDR2 YSYEKL come from the germline V gene. In regard to this clone: The antigen is not known.

Treatment defined: oral pan-JAK inhibitor, 5-10 mg twice daily. The investigators collected lesional scalp punch biopsies and peripheral blood from alopecia areata patients. The sequence was obtained from a human donor with alopecia areata. This material consisted of CD4+ T cells sorted from blood, taken at approximately week 30, from a patient treated with tofacitinib. The rearrangement uses TRBV4-1 and TRBJ2-1, with TRBD1 matching 10 bases. The CDR3 reads CASSRQTGGVYNEQFF. The DNA for the CDR3 is TGCGCCAGCAGCCGGCAGACAGGGGGCGTATACAATGAGCAGTTCTTC.